This T cell receptor (beta chain) was profiled in a study of cytomegalovirus exposure and HLA in healthy donors. General observations from the study: In a later analysis, at a false discovery rate of 0.05, 16,951 TCR beta sequences matched HLA alleles. Previously analyzed data showed that most TCR beta V segments were productive at a frequency of about 87% or about 30%. The majority of TCR sequences were rare, yet some public TCRs appeared in many donors.

The CDR3 spans 19 residues. Per germline, CDR1 LNHDA and CDR2 SQIVND (reference sequence). Trimming shortened V by 4 bases and J by 5 bases, and 27 bases separated the two germline ends. 13 Jbeta primers and 60 Vbeta primers were used for the PCR. Sequencing used immunoSEQ multiplex PCR; TCRdb keeps in-frame clones, though not all of them. This table has 150,000 to 200,000 clones, roughly 68% appearing once. Note on this clone: Its specificity is unknown.

This TCR was recovered from a woman between 25 and 40 years old in good health and CMV-seronegative. This chain connects TRBV19 to TRBJ2-1; possibly TRBD2 for D (6 bases). The sequenced sample was PBMCs. This CDR3 is CASSRTGTPSVGQHNEQFF. As DNA, the CDR3 is TGTGCCAGTAGTAGAACCGGGACTCCCTCAGTCGGTCAACACAATGAGCAGTTCTTC.